One sample yielded the 8 T cell receptor beta chains listed below, sequenced in a study of human T cells and chemical hapten exposure. One entry per CDR3 protein results from TCRdb running MiXCR on the RACE reads. The table records about 92,000 distinct CDR3 sequences, roughly 10% of them present only once. Time point specified: patch test 3, about 24 weeks after DPC sensitization. Specified treatment: therapeutic diphenylcyclopropenone sensitization with weekly scalp DPC. Material: whole blood, obtained in connection with sensitization to the hapten diphenylcyclopropenone (DPC). These TCRs come from a woman in her 30s with alopecia areata. Some clones in this sample may be carry-over from other donors' samples.

The sample holds many counts of this clonotype. The genes are TRBV20-1 and TRBJ2-7, with TRBD1 as a possible D gene (6 bases). The germline V gene has CDR1 DFQATT and CDR2 SNEGSKA (reference sequence). The CDR3 totals 13 residues. The V end was cut by 4 bases, the J end by 2 bases, with 12 bases between. CDR3 sequence reads: CSATSTGPYEQYF. In nucleotides, the CDR3 is TGCAGTGCTACCTCGACAGGACCCTACGAGCAGTACTTC.

This clonotype was recorded at least ten times. The chain uses TRBV19 and TRBJ2-3; D is unclear. The CDR3 loop spans 13 amino acids. V was clipped by 5 bases and J by 3 bases, with 9 bases between them. The V gene's germline CDR1 is LNHDA and CDR2 SQIVND (reference sequence). The CDR3 loop reads CASSFVLTDTQYF. CDR3 nucleotides: TGTGCCAGTAGTTTTGTTCTGACAGATACGCAGTATTTT.

This clonotype was seen repeatedly, ten times or more. CDR3 in DNA: TGTGCCAGCACCTTTGGGGCAGATACGCAGTATTTT. As protein: CASTFGADTQYF. The genes are TRBV11-2 and TRBJ2-3, with unresolved D. V lost 7 bases and J lost 4, with 9 bases in between. The CDR3 loop spans 12 amino acids. Germline loops: CDR1 SGHAT, CDR2 FQNNGV.

V usage is TRBV20-1 and J usage is TRBJ2-5, with D perhaps TRBD2 (6 bases). Germline loops: CDR1 DFQATT, CDR2 SNEGSKA (reference sequence). V lost 3 bases to trimming and J lost 4 bases, with 12 bases between them. This CDR3 has 13 amino acids. The CDR3 DNA sequence: TGCAGTGCTAGTGGGACTCCATCAGAGACCCAGTACTTC. As protein: CSASGTPSETQYF.

This clonotype came up a few times. The gene calls are TRBV5-4 and TRBJ1-2; 8 nucleotides align to TRBD1. The CDR3 consists of 17 residues. In germline, CDR1 is SGHNT, CDR2 YYREEE (reference sequence). J lost 4 bases, V lost 4 bases, and 15 bases had no gene match. The CDR3 is CASSSGTTGGLGYGYTF. The CDR3 DNA reads TGTGCCAGCAGCAGCGGGACTACAGGGGGATTAGGCTATGGCTACACCTTC.

This clonotype has a count of ten or more. The genes are TRBV3-1 and TRBJ2-3, with D uncertain. The germline V and J ends were trimmed by 0 bases and 4 bases, with 14 bases remaining between them. The germline CDR1 and CDR2 sequences are LGHDT and YNNKEL (reference sequence). CDR3 length: 16 residues. CDR3 sequence: CASSQEGFRGADTQYF. Written as DNA, the CDR3 is TGTGCCAGCAGCCAAGAGGGGTTCCGCGGTGCAGATACGCAGTATTTT.

This clonotype was seen a few times. The chain links TRBV6-1 to TRBJ1-6; weak D call: TRBD1 (6 bases). CDR3 length: 13 residues. Germline lookup yields CDR1 MNHNS and CDR2 SASEGT. V lost 7 bases, J lost 8 bases, and 12 bases lay in between. The CDR3 loop reads CASTSTGHSPLHF. As DNA, the CDR3 is TGTGCCAGCACCTCCACAGGGCATTCACCCCTCCACTTT.

In this sample, this clonotype turned up many times. The chain couples TRBV24-1 to TRBJ2-1; 11 bases map to TRBD2. The J segment lost 3 bases and the V segment lost 11 bases, leaving 5 bases of the junction unmatched. Germline V gives CDR1 KGHDR, CDR2 SFDVKD. There are 14 residues in the CDR3. The CDR3 protein is CASSLAGGYNEQFF. The CDR3 DNA follows: TGTGCCAGCTCGCTAGCGGGGGGCTACAATGAGCAGTTCTTC.